The present T cell receptor (beta chain) was sequenced within a study of blood T cell repertoires in COVID-19. Study details: Collection of acute and convalescent COVID-19 samples took place in the United States, Italy and Spain. PBMCs, B-cell-depleted T cells, or T cells provided the cDNA or gDNA that made up the material.

As handled by the study authors: Estimation of nucleated cell counts was performed using reference gene primer amplification. The data were produced by immunoSEQ multiplex PCR, yet TCRdb's version contains in-frame clones alone and is incomplete. Clone size and the V and J calls come from that table; the DNA yielded D and trimming. This sample has 140,000 or so clones, with 87% found just once. Material: peripheral blood. The source is a woman between 50 and 59 years old with active or convalescent COVID-19.

CDR3: CASSFGSGTSGRGEQFF. The CDR3 DNA reads TGTGCCAGCAGTTTTGGGTCCGGGACTAGCGGGAGAGGTGAGCAGTTCTTC. This chain uses TRBV28 with TRBJ2-1, with 14 bases lining up with TRBD2. V dropped 3 bases and J dropped 9; count of bases not matched to a gene: 10. The germline gives CDR1 MDHEN, CDR2 SYDVKM. The CDR3 length is 17 residues.